The clone carrying this T cell receptor (beta chain) was observed a few times. The sample belongs to a study of cytomegalovirus exposure and HLA in healthy donors. Germline V gene lookup returns CDR1 SGHTA and CDR2 FQGNSA. The V end lost 3 bases, the J end lost 3 bases, and 13 bases lay between the germline ends. The CDR3 sequence is 15 residues long. PCR amplification relied on 60 Vbeta primers (plus 13 Jbeta primers). Using immunoSEQ multiplex PCR, the repertoire was profiled, and TCRdb retains in-frame clones only, with some absent. This table has about 130,000 clones, around three quarters appearing once.

Specimen: PBMCs. The gene calls are TRBV7-2 and TRBJ2-3, with a possible D match to TRBD2 (6 bases). The TCR comes from a male donor in good health and CMV-seronegative. The CDR3 is CASSFEGLPTDTQYF. The CDR3 bases are TGTGCCAGCAGCTTCGAAGGACTACCTACAGATACGCAGTATTTT.